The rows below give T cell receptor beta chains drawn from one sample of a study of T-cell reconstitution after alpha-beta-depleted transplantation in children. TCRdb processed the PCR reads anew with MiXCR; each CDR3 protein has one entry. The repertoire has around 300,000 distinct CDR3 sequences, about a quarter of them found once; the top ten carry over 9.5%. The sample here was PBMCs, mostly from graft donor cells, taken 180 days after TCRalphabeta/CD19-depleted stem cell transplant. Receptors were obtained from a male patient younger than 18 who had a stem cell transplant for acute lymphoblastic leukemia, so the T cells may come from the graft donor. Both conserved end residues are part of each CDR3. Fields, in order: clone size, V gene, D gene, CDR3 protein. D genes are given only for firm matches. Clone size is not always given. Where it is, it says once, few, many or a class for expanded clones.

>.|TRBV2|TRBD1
CASSDQGEDYEQYF
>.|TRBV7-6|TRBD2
CASSLTSGSPPYEQFF
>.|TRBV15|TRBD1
CATSRFTGGKRETQYF
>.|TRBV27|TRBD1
CASSLDRSNYGYTF
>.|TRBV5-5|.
CASSLWINQPQHF
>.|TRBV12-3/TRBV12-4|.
CASSLSNRRADF
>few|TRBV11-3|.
CASTDRIQDTDTQYF
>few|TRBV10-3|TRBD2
CAISILAVNNEQFF
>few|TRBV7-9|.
CASSFGDSEQYF
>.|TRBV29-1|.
CSVDRSPTDTQYF
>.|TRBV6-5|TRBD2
CASSYLAAGGEQYF
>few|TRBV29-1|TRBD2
CSVGAGVRETQYF
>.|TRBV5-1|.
CASSIRLDTQYF
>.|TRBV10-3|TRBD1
CAISESGTGGHEQFF
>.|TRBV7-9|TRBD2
CASSWSGTTPDTQYF
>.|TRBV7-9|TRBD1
CASSYFPGQGTGDGYTF
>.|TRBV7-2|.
CASSLDQGLLSTQYF
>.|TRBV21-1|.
CASSKEGSSGAANVQFF
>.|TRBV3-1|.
CASSQLYGAKNTEAFF
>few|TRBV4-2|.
CASSQELGAEAYEQYF
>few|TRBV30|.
CAWNRGSAFGGQPQHF
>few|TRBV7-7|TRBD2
CASSPGLAGGPYNEQFF
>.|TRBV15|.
CATSREGASYQETQYF
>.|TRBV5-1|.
CASSLVDRLHPRRGELFF
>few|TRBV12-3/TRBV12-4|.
CASTEGNSGANVLTF
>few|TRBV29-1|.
CSVADTGSNQPQHF
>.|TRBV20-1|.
CSALPGHLIKGQPQHF
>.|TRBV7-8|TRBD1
CAINHVGQGPATDTQYF
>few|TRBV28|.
CATNLGASEQFF